A single sample is the source of the 12 T cell receptor beta chains below, sequenced in a study of blood T cell repertoires in COVID-19. The method was immunoSEQ multiplex PCR; TCRdb's version includes in-frame clones alone and lacks a portion of them. In the table there are around 62,000 clones, approximately 87% of which are singletons. The sample consisted of peripheral blood. Receptors were obtained from a woman in her sixties or seventies with acute or convalescent COVID-19.

The CDR3 sequence is CASSPGLVLTGELFF. CDR3 bases: TGTGCCAGCAGTCCGGGACTAGTTTTGACCGGGGAGCTGTTTTTT. This chain connects TRBV7-2 to TRBJ2-2, with 8 bases identical to TRBD2. With 6 bases clipped from V and 5 bases from J, the junction kept 8 bases outside the gene matches. CDR3 length equals 15 residues. CDR1 and CDR2 from the germline V gene are SGHTA and FQGNSA.

J is TRBJ1-1 and V is TRBV7-9, with TRBD1 as a possible D gene (5 bases). V lost 2 bases to trimming and J lost 7 bases, with 11 bases between them. In germline, CDR1 is SEHNR, CDR2 FQNEAQ (reference sequence). CDR3 length: 13 residues. CDR3 sequence reads: CASSLQGPVEAFF. The CDR3 nucleotides read TGTGCCAGCAGCTTACAGGGCCCGGTTGAAGCTTTCTTT.

This clone was recorded only once. This sequence joins TRBV11-2 and TRBJ2-5; 9 bases agree with TRBD2. CDR1 is SGHAT, CDR2 FQNNGV, per germline. The CDR3 has 15 amino acids. Trimming at V came to 6 bases and at J to 3 bases, leaving 8 bases not matched to a gene. This chain's CDR3 is CASRPSGVGEETQYF. Here the CDR3 DNA reads TGTGCCAGCAGACCTAGCGGGGTGGGGGAAGAGACCCAGTACTTC. The entire variable domain, with the rest obtained from reference TRBV11-2 and TRBJ2-5, is as follows: EAGVAQSPRYKIIEKRQSVAFWCNPISGHATLYWYQQILGQGPKLLIQFQNNGVVDDSQLPKDRFSAERLKGVDSTLKIQPAKLEDSAVYLCASRPSGVGEETQYFGPGTRLLVL.

V is TRBV5-5 and J is TRBJ2-1, with TRBD2 identical over 8 bases. CDR1 and CDR2 (germline): SGHKS, YYEKEE (reference sequence). The CDR3 totals 16 residues. V lost 5 bases to trimming and J lost 7 bases; unmatched junction nucleotides: 14. The DNA for the CDR3 is TGTGCCAGCAGACCGGGGGGGTCAGGAGGGAGGAATGAGCAGTTCTTC. This codes for CASRPGGSGGRNEQFF.

The table lists this clone with a count of one. The chain employs TRBV30 and TRBJ1-1; tentatively, D is TRBD1 (6 bases). Germline V CDR1 and CDR2: GTSNPN, SVGIG (reference sequence). CDR3 size: 13 residues. CDR3 nucleotide sequence: TGTACGACGTTGCCACAGGGAAGGACTGAAGCTTTCTTT. Protein: CTTLPQGRTEAFF.

The chain joins TRBV2 to TRBJ1-1; 7 bases are a match to TRBD1. The length of the CDR3 is 16 residues. The trim removed 5 bases at V and 1 base at J, leaving 10 bases unmatched. The germline V gene has CDR1 SNHLY and CDR2 FYNNEI. Written as DNA, the CDR3 is TGTGCCAGCAGTCAAGGCGGCAACAGGGGGAACACTGAAGCTTTCTTT. Protein product: CASSQGGNRGNTEAFF.

This clone was counted only a few times. The rearrangement joins TRBV6-2 or TRBV6-3 to TRBJ1-2; no reliable D call. The length of the CDR3 is 13 residues. CDR1 MNHEY and CDR2 SVGEGT come from the germline V gene. Trimming removed 3 bases at V and 1 base at J, with 6 bases between. The CDR3: CASSYGRNYGYTF. The CDR3 coding sequence is TGTGCCAGCAGTTATGGGCGTAACTATGGCTACACCTTC.

J is TRBJ2-1 and V is TRBV19, with 7 bases fitting TRBD1. The CDR3 extends over 13 amino acids. The germline gives CDR1 LNHDA, CDR2 SQIVND (reference sequence). With V trimmed by 10 bases and J by 9 bases, 12 bases remained unmatched. CDR3 protein: CATLKQGSSEQFF. CDR3 nucleotide sequence: TGTGCCACCCTAAAACAGGGGAGTAGTGAGCAGTTCTTC.

The chain has TRBV11-3 and TRBJ2-1; D possibly corresponds to TRBD1 (5 bases). Germline assignment: CDR1 SGHNT and CDR2 YENEEA. V dropped 1 base and J dropped 7 bases, with 8 bases sitting between them. CDR3 length equals 13 residues. This CDR3 reads CASSLGRANEQFF. In DNA, the CDR3 is TGTGCCAGCAGCTTAGGCAGGGCGAATGAGCAGTTCTTC.

The J gene is TRBJ1-1, the V gene TRBV28, with D maybe TRBD1 (5 bases). V lost 5 bases to trimming and J lost 11 bases, with 18 bases between them. Per germline, CDR1 MDHEN and CDR2 SYDVKM. There are 13 residues in the CDR3. This chain's CDR3 is CASSPRAPKGAFF. The DNA of the CDR3 is TGTGCCAGCAGTCCCCGGGCTCCAAAGGGGGCTTTCTTT.

The genes are TRBV4-1 and TRBJ2-2; no firm D call. The V gene's germline CDR1 is MGHRA and CDR2 YSYEKL. V was clipped by 5 bases and J by 2 bases, with 9 bases between them. CDR3 length equals 14 residues. The CDR3 reads CASSSFFNTGELFF. As DNA, the CDR3 is TGCGCCAGCAGCTCCTTCTTTAACACCGGGGAGCTGTTTTTT.

This chain uses TRBV19 with TRBJ1-3, with D perhaps TRBD1 (5 bases). The CDR3 runs to 15 residues. Deletions cut 7 bases from V and 3 bases from J, with 16 bases between. Germline V CDR1 and CDR2: LNHDA, SQIVND (reference sequence). CDR3 protein: CASTKTGVGGNTIYF. For the CDR3, the DNA is TGTGCCAGTACTAAGACGGGGGTAGGTGGAAACACCATATATTTT.